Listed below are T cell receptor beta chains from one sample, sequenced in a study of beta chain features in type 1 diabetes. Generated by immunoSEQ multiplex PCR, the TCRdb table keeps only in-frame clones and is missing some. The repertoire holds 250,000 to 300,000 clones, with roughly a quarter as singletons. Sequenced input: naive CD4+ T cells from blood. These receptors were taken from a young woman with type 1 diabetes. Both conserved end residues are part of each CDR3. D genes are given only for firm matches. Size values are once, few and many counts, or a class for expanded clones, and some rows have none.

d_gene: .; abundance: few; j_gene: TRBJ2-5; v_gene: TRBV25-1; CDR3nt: TGTGCCAGCAGTCCTTGGCCACAAGAGACCCAGTACTTC; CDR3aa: CASSPWPQETQYF
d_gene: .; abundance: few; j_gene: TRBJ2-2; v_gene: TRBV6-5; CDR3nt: TGTGCCAGCAGGGGAACTAGCTTCACCGGGGAGCTGTTTTTT; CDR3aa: CASRGTSFTGELFF
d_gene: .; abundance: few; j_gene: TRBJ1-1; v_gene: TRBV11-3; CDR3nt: TGTGCCAGCAGCCATCTCAGGACATTAGACACTGAAGCTTTCTTT; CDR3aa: CASSHLRTLDTEAFF
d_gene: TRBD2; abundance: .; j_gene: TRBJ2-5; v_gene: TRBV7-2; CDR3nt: TGTGCCAGCAGCGTTAGCGGGAGCCAAGAGACCCAGTACTTC; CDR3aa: CASSVSGSQETQYF
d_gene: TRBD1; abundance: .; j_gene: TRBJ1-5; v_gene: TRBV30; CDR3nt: TGTGCCTGGAGTGTCCTGGACAGGGGCTTTCCCCAGCATTTT; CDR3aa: CAWSVLDRGFPQHF
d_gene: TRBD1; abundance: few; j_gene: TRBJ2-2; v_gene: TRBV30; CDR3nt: TGTGCCTGGAGCTTCCGGGACAGGGACACCGGGGAGCTGTTTTTT; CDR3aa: CAWSFRDRDTGELFF
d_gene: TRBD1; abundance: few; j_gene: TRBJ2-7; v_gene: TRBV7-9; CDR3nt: TGTGCCAGCAGCCTTCGACAGGGAACCTACGAGCAGTACTTC; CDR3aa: CASSLRQGTYEQYF
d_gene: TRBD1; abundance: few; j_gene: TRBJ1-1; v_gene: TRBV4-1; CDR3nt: TGCGCCAGCAGCCGACAGACAGGGGGAAAATCTGAAGCTTTCTTT; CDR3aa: CASSRQTGGKSEAFF
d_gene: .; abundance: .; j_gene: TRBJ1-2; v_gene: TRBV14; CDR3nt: TGTGCCAGCAGCCACGATTACTACTATGGCTACACCTTC; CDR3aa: CASSHDYYYGYTF
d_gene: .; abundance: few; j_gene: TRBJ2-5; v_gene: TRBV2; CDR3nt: TGTGCCAGCAGCTCCGACCGGAGCCAAGAGACCCAGTACTTC; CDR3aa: CASSSDRSQETQYF
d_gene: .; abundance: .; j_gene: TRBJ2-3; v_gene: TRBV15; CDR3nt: TGTGCCACCAGCAGAGATCCATCTAGTCCAGATACGCAGTATTTT; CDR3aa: CATSRDPSSPDTQYF
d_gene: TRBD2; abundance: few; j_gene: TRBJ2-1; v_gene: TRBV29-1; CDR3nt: TGCAGCGTTTTAGGACTAGCGGGGTACAATGAGCAGTTCTTC; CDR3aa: CSVLGLAGYNEQFF
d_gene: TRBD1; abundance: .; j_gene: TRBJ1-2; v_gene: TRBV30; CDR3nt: TGTGCCTGGAGTGTACAGGGGACCTATGGCTACACCTTC; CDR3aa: CAWSVQGTYGYTF
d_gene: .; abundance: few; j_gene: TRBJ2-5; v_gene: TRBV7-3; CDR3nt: TGTGCCAGCAGCCTGACAGGAGAAGAGACCCAGTACTTC; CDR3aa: CASSLTGEETQYF
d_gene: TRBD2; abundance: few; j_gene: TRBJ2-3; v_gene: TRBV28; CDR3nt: TGTGCCAGCAGTCCCGGGACTACCCTTGCACAGTATTTT; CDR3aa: CASSPGTTLAQYF
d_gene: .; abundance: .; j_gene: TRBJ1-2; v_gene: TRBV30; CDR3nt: TGTGCCTGGAGCCTGACAGTCTATGGCTACACCTTC; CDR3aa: CAWSLTVYGYTF
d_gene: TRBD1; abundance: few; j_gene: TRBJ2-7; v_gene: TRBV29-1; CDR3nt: TGCAGCGCTGAGGACAGGGAGTCCTACGAGCAGTACTTC; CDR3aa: CSAEDRESYEQYF
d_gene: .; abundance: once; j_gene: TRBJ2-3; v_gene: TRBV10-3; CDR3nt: TGTGCCGCGGGGATTGGACACCTTAGCACAGATACGCAGTATTTT; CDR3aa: CAAGIGHLSTDTQYF
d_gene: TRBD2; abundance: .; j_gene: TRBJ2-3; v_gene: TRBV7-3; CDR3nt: TGTGCCAGCACTAGCGGGAGAACGGGAGATACGCAGTATTTT; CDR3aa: CASTSGRTGDTQYF
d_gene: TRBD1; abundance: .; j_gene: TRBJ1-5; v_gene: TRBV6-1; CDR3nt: TGTGCCAGCACTATCATTTGGGACAGGGAGCAGCCCCAGCATTTT; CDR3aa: CASTIIWDREQPQHF
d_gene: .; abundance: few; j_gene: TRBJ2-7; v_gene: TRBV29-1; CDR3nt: TGCAGCGTTCGGCTTTCGGGGGACTACGAGCAGTACTTC; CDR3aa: CSVRLSGDYEQYF
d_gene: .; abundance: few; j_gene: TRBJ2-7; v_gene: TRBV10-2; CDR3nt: TGCGCCAGCAGTGTACACTACGAGCAGTACTTC; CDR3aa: CASSVHYEQYF
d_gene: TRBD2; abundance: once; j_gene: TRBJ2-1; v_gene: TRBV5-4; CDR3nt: TGTGCCAGCAGAACTAGCGGGGGAAACGGTCAGTTCTTC; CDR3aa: CASRTSGGNGQFF
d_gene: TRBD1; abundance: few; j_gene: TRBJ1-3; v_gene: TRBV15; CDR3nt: TGTGCCACCAGCCGGGACAGCGTAGGAAACACCATATATTTT; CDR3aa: CATSRDSVGNTIYF
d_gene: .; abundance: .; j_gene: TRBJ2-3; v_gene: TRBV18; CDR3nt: TGTGCCAGCTCACCACCGGGCTCCGATACGCAGTATTTT; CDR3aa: CASSPPGSDTQYF
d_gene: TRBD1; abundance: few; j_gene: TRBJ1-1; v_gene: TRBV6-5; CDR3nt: TGTGCCAGCAGTTACTCAATGGGACAGGCAGAAGCTTTCTTT; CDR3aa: CASSYSMGQAEAFF
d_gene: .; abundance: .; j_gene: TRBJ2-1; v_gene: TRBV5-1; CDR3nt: TGCGCCAGCAGCCAGGATACTAGCTCCTACAATGAGCAGTTCTTC; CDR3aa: CASSQDTSSYNEQFF
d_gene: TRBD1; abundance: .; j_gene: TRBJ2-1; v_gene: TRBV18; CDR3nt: TGTGCCAGCTCACCACCGTCGGGACAGGGAGACAGTGAGCAGTTCTTC; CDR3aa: CASSPPSGQGDSEQFF
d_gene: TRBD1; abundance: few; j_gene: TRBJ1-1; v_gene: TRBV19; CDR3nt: TGTGCCAGTACAAACGGACAGGGGGCAGGGATGAACACTGAAGCTTTCTTT; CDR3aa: CASTNGQGAGMNTEAFF
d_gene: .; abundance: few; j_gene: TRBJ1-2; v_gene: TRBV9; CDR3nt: TGTGCCAGCAGCCTTCCGCAGACTAACTATGGCTACACCTTC; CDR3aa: CASSLPQTNYGYTF
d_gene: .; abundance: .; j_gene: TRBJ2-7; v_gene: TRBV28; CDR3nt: TGTGCCAGCACTTTAGGGGGGGGCTTCTCCGAGCAGTACTTC; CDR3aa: CASTLGGGFSEQYF
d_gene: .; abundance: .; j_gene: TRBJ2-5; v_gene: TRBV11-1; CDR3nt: TGTGCCAGCACCGGTCAAGAGACCCAGTACTTC; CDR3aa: CASTGQETQYF
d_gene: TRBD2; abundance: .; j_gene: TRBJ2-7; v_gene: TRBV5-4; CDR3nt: TGTGCCAGCAGTTCCGGACTAGCGGGAGATCTCTACGAGCAGTACTTC; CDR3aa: CASSSGLAGDLYEQYF
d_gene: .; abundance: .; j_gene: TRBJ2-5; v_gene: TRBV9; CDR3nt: TGTGCCAGCAGCGTTAGTCTGTTGCAAGAGACCCAGTACTTC; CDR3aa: CASSVSLLQETQYF
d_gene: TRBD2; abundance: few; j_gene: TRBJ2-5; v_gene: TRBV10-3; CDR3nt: TGTGCCGCCATGGCCACTAGCGGGGTCCAAGAGACCCAGTACTTC; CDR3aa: CAAMATSGVQETQYF
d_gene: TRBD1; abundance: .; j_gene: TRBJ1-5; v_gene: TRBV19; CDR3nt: TGTGCCAGTAGTCCCGAGGGACAGGATAGTCAGCCCCAGCATTTT; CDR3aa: CASSPEGQDSQPQHF
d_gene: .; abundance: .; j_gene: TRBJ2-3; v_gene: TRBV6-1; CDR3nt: TGTGCCAGCAGTTACCAGGATACGCAGTATTTT; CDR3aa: CASSYQDTQYF
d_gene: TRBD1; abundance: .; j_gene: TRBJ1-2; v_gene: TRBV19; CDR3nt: TGTGCCAGTATCCTGGCGGGGACAGAAAACTATGGCTACACCTTC; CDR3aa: CASILAGTENYGYTF